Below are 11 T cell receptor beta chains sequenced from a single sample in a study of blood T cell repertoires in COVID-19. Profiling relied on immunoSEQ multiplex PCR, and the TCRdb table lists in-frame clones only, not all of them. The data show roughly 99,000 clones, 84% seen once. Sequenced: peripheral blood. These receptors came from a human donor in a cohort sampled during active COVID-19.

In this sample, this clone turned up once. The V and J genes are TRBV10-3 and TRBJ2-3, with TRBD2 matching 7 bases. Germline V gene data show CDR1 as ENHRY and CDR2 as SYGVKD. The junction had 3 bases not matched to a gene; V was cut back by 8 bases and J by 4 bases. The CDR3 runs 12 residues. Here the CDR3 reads CAIVAGSDTQYF. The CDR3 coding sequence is TGTGCCATCGTAGCGGGTTCAGATACGCAGTATTTT.

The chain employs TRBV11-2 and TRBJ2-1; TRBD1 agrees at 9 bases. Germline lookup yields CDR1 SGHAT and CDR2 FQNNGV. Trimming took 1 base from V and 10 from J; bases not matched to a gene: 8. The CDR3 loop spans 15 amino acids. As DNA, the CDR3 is TGTGCCAGCAGCTTAGGGGGACAGGGATTAGGAGAGCAGTTCTTC. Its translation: CASSLGGQGLGEQFF. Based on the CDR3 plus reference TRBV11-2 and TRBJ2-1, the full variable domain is EAGVAQSPRYKIIEKRQSVAFWCNPISGHATLYWYQQILGQGPKLLIQFQNNGVVDDSQLPKDRFSAERLKGVDSTLKIQPAKLEDSAVYLCASSLGGQGLGEQFFGPGTRLTVL.

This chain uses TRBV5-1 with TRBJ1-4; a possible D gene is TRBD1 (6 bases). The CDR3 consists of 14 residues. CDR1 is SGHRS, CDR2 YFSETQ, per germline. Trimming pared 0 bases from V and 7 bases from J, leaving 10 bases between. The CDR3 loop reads CASSLAGGGEKLFF. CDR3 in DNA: TGCGCCAGCAGCTTGGCTGGGGGCGGTGAAAAACTGTTTTTT.

CDR3 sequence: CASSLVFADTQYF. The DNA for the CDR3 is TGTGCCAGCAGCTTAGTATTTGCAGATACGCAGTATTTT. The chain combines TRBV7-2 with TRBJ2-3, with D unclear. The V end was cut by 1 base, the J end by 4 bases, with 6 bases between. CDR1 SGHTA and CDR2 FQGNSA come from the germline V gene. CDR3 length: 13 amino acids.

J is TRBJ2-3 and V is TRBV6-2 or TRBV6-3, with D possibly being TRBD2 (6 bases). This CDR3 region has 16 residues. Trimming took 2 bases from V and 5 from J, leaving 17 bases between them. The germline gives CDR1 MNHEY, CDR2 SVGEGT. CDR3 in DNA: TGTGCCAGCAGTTACGGGGCTAGCGCACGGGGAGATACGCAGTATTTT. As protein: CASSYGASARGDTQYF.

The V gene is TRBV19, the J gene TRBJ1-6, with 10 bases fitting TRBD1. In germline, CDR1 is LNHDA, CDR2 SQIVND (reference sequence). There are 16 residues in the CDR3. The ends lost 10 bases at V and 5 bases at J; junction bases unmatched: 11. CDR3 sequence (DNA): TGTGCCACTGCAGCGGGGACAGGGGTTAATAATTCACCCCTCCACTTT. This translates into CATAAGTGVNNSPLHF.

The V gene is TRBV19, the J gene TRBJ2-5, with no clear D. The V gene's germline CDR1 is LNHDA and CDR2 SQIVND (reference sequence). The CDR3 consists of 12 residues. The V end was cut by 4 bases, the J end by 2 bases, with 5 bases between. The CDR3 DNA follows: TGTGCCAGTAGTAGGCATCAAGAGACCCAGTACTTC. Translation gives CASSRHQETQYF.

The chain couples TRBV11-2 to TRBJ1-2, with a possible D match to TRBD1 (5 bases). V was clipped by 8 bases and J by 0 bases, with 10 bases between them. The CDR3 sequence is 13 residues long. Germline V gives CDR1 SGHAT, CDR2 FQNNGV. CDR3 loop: CASRGEANYGYTF. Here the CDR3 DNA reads TGTGCCAGCCGGGGGGAGGCTAACTATGGCTACACCTTC.

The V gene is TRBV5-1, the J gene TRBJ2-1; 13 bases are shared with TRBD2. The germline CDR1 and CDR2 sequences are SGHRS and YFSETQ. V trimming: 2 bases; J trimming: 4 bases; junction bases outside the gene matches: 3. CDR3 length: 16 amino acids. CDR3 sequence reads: CASSLGGLAGYNEQFF. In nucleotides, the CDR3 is TGCGCCAGCAGCTTAGGGGGACTAGCGGGATACAATGAGCAGTTCTTC.

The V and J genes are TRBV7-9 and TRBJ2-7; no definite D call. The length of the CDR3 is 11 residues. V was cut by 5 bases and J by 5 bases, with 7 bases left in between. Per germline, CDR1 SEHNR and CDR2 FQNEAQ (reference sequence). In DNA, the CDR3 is TGTGCCAGCAGCCCTGGCCACGAGCAGTACGTC. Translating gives CASSPGHEQYV.

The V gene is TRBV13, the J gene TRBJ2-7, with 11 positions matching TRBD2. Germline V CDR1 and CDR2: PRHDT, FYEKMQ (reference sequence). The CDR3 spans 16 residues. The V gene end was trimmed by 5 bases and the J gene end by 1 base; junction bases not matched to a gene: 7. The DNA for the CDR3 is TGTGCCAGCAGCGCCCCCGGGACTAGCGGTTCCTACGAGCAGTACTTC. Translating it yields CASSAPGTSGSYEQYF.